These 16 T cell receptor beta chains came from one sample sequenced in a study of T cell changes during pregnancy in multiple sclerosis. The assay was immunoSEQ multiplex PCR, and TCRdb's table has in-frame clones only and misses some. The sample contains approximately 61,000 clones, approximately 89% of which appear only once. Material: peripheral blood, obtained after pregnancy. The receptors derive from a female donor in good health, enrolled as a control in a pregnancy study.

For this clone: One junction end does not reproduce the germline sequence, and a read error may be involved. This sample includes further DNA sequences coding for the same CDR3. The chain joins TRBV4-1 to TRBJ1-2; 7 bases match TRBD1. This CDR3 is 16 amino acids long. Germline V gene sequence: CDR1 MGHRA, CDR2 YSYEKL. CDR3 nucleotides: TGCGCCAGTAGCCCCGGGACAGCTGAACTCCACTATGGCTACACCTTC. Its translation: CASSPGTAELHYGYTF.

The rearrangement links TRBV4-1 to TRBJ2-1; 7 bases match TRBD2. Germline values: CDR1 MGHRA, CDR2 YSYEKL. J lost 4 bases, V lost 0 bases, and 6 bases had no gene match. The CDR3 is made up of 16 amino acids. This CDR3 is CASSQDEGGGYNEQFF. The DNA for the CDR3 is TGCGCCAGCAGCCAAGATGAGGGCGGGGGATACAATGAGCAGTTCTTC.

The chain joins TRBV28 to TRBJ2-1; 10 nucleotides line up with TRBD2. This CDR3 contains 22 residues. In germline, CDR1 is MDHEN, CDR2 SYDVKM. With V trimmed by 8 bases and J by 0 bases, 25 bases remained unmatched. The CDR3, as DNA: TGTGCCAGCTACTCCCGGGACATAGGGGCCCTAGCGGGAGCCCGCTCCTACAATGAGCAGTTCTTC. Amino acids: CASYSRDIGALAGARSYNEQFF.

V usage is TRBV5-1 and J usage is TRBJ2-1, with a tentative D call TRBD2 (5 bases). Germline loops: CDR1 SGHRS, CDR2 YFSETQ. This CDR3 has 16 amino acids. V was clipped by 6 bases and J by 6 bases, with 22 bases between them. The CDR3 here is CASTPLGLAPLNEQFF. The CDR3 DNA follows: TGCGCCAGCACCCCCCTCGGGCTAGCCCCTCTCAATGAGCAGTTCTTC.

The rearrangement joins TRBV5-1 to TRBJ2-7; D might be TRBD2 (7 bases). The germline gives CDR1 SGHRS, CDR2 YFSETQ. Trimming stripped 3 bases from V and 4 bases from J, with 20 bases between. The CDR3 contains 16 residues. CDR3 nucleotide sequence: TGCGCCAGCAGCTCCAAGGTGGGGGGGCCCGTGTACGAGCAGTACTTC. Translated: CASSSKVGGPVYEQYF.

V usage is TRBV6-1 and J usage is TRBJ2-5; 13 positions match TRBD2. The J call may be faulty, since TRBJ2-7 better matches the DNA end. This CDR3 region has 12 residues. Germline V CDR1 and CDR2: MNHNS, SASEGT. The CDR3 loop is CARGLAGDEQYF. Here the CDR3 DNA reads TGTGCCCGAGGACTAGCGGGAGACGAGCAGTACTTC.

The DNA of the CDR3 is TGTGCCAGCAGTGAAGGAGTAGACAGTGAGCAGTTCTTC. Translating it yields CASSEGVDSEQFF. The V and J genes are TRBV2 and TRBJ2-1; D perhaps matches TRBD1 (5 bases). From germline, CDR1 is SNHLY and CDR2 FYNNEI. The length of the CDR3 is 13 residues. Trimming shortened V by 1 base and J by 9 bases, and 10 bases separated the two germline ends.

CDR3 DNA: TGTGCCAGCAGCCCATACAGAGCCTCTAATGAAAAACTGTTTTTT. Translated: CASSPYRASNEKLFF. The genes are TRBV27 and TRBJ1-4; D not resolved. Germline loops: CDR1 MNHEY, CDR2 SMNVEV (reference sequence). This CDR3 is 15 amino acids long. Trimming shortened V by 6 bases and J by 3 bases, and 14 bases separated the two germline ends.

The DNA of the CDR3 is TGTGCCAGCAGTCAACAGACAGGGGGGGGGTCACCCCTCCACTTT. Encoded protein: CASSQQTGGGSPLHF. This chain uses TRBV6-5 with TRBJ1-6, with 9 bases fitting TRBD1. From germline, CDR1 is MNHEY and CDR2 SVGAGI. The trim removed 5 bases at V and 10 bases at J, leaving 9 bases unmatched. There are 15 residues in the CDR3.

With regard to this clone: Other DNA sequences within the sample encode an identical CDR3. V usage is TRBV30 and J usage is TRBJ1-1; no clear D gene. The CDR3 extends over 15 amino acids. Germline lookup yields CDR1 GTSNPN and CDR2 SVGIG (reference sequence). V lost 0 bases to trimming and J lost 1 base, with 12 bases between them. The CDR3 nucleotides read TGTGCCTGGAGTGTAAGGTGGGCCAGGAACACTGAAGCTTTCTTT. Protein product: CAWSVRWARNTEAFF.

This clone appeared once. The rearrangement uses TRBV7-3 and TRBJ2-2, with TRBD2 matching over 7 bases. The trim removed 5 bases at V and 2 bases at J, leaving 2 bases unmatched. The CDR3 runs 14 residues. Germline V gene data show CDR1 as SGHTA and CDR2 as FQGTGA. The CDR3: CASSRDYNTGELFF. CDR3 DNA sequence: TGTGCCAGCAGCCGGGACTACAACACCGGGGAGCTGTTTTTT.

The chain combines TRBV29-1 with TRBJ2-5; 8 bases align to TRBD1. Germline CDR1 is SQVTM and CDR2 is ANQGSEA. Trimming removed 4 bases from V and 11 bases from J; junction bases left unmatched: 12. The length of the CDR3 is 13 residues. For the CDR3, the DNA is TGCAGCGTTGCGGGACAGGCTACGAGGGAGCAGTACTTC. Residues: CSVAGQATREQYF.

This rearrangement joins TRBV30 to TRBJ2-1, with TRBD2 as a possible D gene (5 bases). This CDR3 comprises 14 residues. CDR1 GTSNPN and CDR2 SVGIG come from the germline V gene (reference sequence). Trimming pared 3 bases from V and 0 bases from J, leaving 9 bases between. This CDR3 is CAWSSSVSYNEQFF. The CDR3 DNA follows: TGTGCCTGGAGCAGTAGCGTCTCCTACAATGAGCAGTTCTTC.

The rearrangement links TRBV5-4 to TRBJ1-4, with unresolved D. The CDR3 sequence is 15 residues long. Per germline, CDR1 SGHNT and CDR2 YYREEE (reference sequence). V lost 0 bases, J lost 7 bases, and 13 bases lay in between. For the CDR3, the DNA is TGTGCCAGCAGCTTGGATTTCGGGGTCGGTGAAAAACTGTTTTTT. Translating gives CASSLDFGVGEKLFF.

V usage is TRBV27 and J usage is TRBJ2-1, with 10 positions matching TRBD1. Germline CDR1 is MNHEY and CDR2 is SMNVEV (reference sequence). V dropped 7 bases and J dropped 3; count of bases not matched to a gene: 3. This CDR3 is built from 14 residues. CDR3 protein: CASTWTGGYNEQFF. CDR3 nucleotide sequence: TGTGCCAGCACCTGGACAGGGGGCTACAATGAGCAGTTCTTC.

This clone has only one observation. The chain couples TRBV19 to TRBJ1-1, with D maybe TRBD1 (6 bases). Germline CDR1 and CDR2: LNHDA and SQIVND (reference sequence). V was trimmed by 6 bases and J by 1 base, leaving 12 bases between them. The CDR3 loop spans 14 amino acids. CDR3 DNA: TGTGCCAGTAGACTGACAGGAGCGAACACTGAAGCTTTCTTT. Its protein product is CASRLTGANTEAFF.